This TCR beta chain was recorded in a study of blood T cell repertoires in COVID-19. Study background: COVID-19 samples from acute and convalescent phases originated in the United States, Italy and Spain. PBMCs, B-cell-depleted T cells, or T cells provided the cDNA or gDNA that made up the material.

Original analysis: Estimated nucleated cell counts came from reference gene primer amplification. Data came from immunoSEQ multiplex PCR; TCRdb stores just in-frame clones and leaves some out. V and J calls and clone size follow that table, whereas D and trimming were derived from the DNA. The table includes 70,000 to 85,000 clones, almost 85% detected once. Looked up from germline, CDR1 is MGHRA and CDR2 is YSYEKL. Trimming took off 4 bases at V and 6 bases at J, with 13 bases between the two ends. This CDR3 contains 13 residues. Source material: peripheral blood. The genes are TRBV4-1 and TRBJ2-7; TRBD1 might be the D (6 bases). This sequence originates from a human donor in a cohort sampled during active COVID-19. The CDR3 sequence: CASSRLMGAEQYF. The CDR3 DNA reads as TGCGCCAGCAGCCGCCTCATGGGGGCCGAGCAGTACTTC.